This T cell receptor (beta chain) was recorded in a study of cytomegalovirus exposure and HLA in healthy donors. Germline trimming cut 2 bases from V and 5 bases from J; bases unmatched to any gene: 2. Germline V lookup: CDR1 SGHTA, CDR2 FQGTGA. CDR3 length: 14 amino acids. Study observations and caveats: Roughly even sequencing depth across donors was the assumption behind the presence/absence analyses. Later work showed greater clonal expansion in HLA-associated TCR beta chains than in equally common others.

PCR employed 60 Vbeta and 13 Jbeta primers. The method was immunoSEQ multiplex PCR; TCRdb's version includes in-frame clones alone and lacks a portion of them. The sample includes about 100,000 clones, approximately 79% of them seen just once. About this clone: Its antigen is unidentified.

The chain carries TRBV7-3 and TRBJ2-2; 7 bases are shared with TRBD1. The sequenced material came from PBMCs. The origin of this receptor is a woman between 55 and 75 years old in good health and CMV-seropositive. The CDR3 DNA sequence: TGTGCCAGCAGCTTACAGGGGGAAACCGGGGAGCTGTTTTTT. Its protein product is CASSLQGETGELFF.